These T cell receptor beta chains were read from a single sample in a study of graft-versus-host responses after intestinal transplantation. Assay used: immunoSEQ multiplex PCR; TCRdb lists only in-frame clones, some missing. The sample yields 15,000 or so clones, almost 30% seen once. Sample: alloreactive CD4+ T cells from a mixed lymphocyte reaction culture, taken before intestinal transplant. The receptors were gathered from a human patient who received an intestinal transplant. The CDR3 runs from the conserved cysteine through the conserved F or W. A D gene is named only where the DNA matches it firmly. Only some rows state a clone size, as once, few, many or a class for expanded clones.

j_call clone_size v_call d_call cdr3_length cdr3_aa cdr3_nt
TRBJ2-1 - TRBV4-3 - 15 CASSQDGAKNNEQFF TGCGCCAGCAGCCAAGATGGGGCTAAAAACAATGAGCAGTTCTTC
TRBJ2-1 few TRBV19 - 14 CASSIRGPLNEQFF TGTGCCAGTAGTATCAGGGGCCCTCTCAATGAGCAGTTCTTC
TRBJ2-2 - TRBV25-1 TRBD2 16 CASTITSGRNTGELFF TGTGCCAGCACTATTACTAGCGGGAGAAACACCGGGGAGCTGTTTTTT
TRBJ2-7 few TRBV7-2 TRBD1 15 CASRLTGDRVYEQYF TGTGCCAGCAGACTTACCGGGGACAGGGTCTACGAGCAGTACTTC
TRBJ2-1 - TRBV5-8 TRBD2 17 CASSFRTSARWGNEQFF TGTGCCAGCAGCTTCCGGACTAGCGCCCGATGGGGAAATGAGCAGTTCTTC
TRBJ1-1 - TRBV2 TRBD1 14 CASSADRGPGEAFF TGTGCCAGCAGTGCCGACAGGGGTCCCGGGGAAGCTTTCTTT
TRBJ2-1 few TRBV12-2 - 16 CASRLLRTSMDNEQFF TGTGCAAGTCGTCTGCTCAGGACTAGCATGGACAATGAGCAGTTCTTC
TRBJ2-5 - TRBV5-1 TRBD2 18 CASSRETSGRAFRETQYF TGCGCCAGCAGCAGAGAGACTAGCGGGAGGGCCTTCCGAGAGACCCAGTACTTC
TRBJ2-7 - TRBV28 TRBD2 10 CASKGLADHF TGTGCCAGTAAAGGACTAGCCGATCACTTC
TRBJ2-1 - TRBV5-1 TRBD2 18 CASSLQPQLAGDINEQFF TGCGCCAGCAGCTTGCAGCCACAACTAGCGGGAGATATCAATGAGCAGTTCTTC
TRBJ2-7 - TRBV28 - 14 CASRDSGHRYEQYF TGTGCCAGCAGAGACAGCGGACATCGCTACGAGCAGTACTTC
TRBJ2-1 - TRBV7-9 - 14 CASSLEVVKNEQFF TGTGCCAGCAGCTTAGAGGTCGTAAAGAATGAGCAGTTCTTC
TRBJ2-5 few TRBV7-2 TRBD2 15 CASSFYGRPQETQYF TGTGCCAGCAGCTTCTACGGGAGGCCCCAAGAGACCCAGTACTTC
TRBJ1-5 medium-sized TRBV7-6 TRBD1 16 CASSLVPSQGNQPQHF TGTGCCAGCAGCTTAGTGCCCTCACAGGGGAATCAGCCCCAGCATTTT
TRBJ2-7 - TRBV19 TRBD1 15 CASRMLGQGSYEQYF TGTGCCAGTAGAATGTTGGGACAGGGTTCCTACGAGCAGTACTTC
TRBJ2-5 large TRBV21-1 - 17 CASRKDIEGRNVETQYF TGTGCCAGCAGAAAAGACATCGAGGGTCGGAATGTGGAGACCCAGTACTTC
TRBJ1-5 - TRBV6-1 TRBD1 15 CASRLDRETNQPQHF TGTGCCAGCAGATTGGACAGGGAGACCAATCAGCCCCAGCATTTT
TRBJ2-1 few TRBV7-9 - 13 CASVAEGSREQFF TGTGCCAGCGTCGCGGAGGGTTCAAGGGAGCAGTTCTTC
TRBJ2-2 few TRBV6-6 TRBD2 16 CASRTVAGGRTGELFF TGTGCCAGCAGGACTGTAGCGGGAGGTCGGACCGGGGAGCTGTTTTTT
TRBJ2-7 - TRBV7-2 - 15 CASSLNPGRNYEQYF TGTGCCAGCAGCTTAAATCCGGGGAGGAACTACGAGCAGTACTTC
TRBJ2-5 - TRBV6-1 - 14 CASSRGLVRETQYF TGTGCCAGCAGCCGGGGGCTCGTTCGGGAGACCCAGTACTTC
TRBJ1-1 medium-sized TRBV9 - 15 CASSVATRLNTEAFF TGTGCCAGCAGCGTAGCTACCAGGCTGAACACTGAAGCTTTCTTT
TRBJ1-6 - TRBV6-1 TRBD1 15 CATNLRDRNNSPLHF TGTGCCACGAATCTCCGGGACAGGAATAATTCACCCCTCCACTTT
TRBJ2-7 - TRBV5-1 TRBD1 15 CASSSSGTGHYEQYF TGCGCCAGCAGTTCGTCGGGGACAGGGCACTACGAGCAGTACTTC
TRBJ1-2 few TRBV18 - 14 CASSPQQGIYGYTF TGTGCCAGCTCACCACAGCAGGGGATCTATGGCTACACCTTC
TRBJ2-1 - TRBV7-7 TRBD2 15 CASSRLAGGNHEQFF TGTGCTAGCAGCCGACTAGCGGGAGGGAACCATGAGCAGTTCTTC
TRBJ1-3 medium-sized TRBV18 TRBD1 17 CASSPLSGQGTGNTIYF TGTGCCAGCTCACCTCTTTCGGGACAGGGGACTGGAAACACCATATATTTT
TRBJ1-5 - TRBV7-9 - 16 CASSLEAGPSNQPQHF TGTGCCAGCAGCTTAGAGGCAGGGCCTAGCAATCAGCCCCAGCATTTT
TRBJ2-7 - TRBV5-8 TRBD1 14 CASSLTQGAYEQYF TGTGCCAGCAGCTTGACCCAGGGGGCCTACGAGCAGTACTTC
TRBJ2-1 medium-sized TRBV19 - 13 CASSTRTPAEQFF TGTGCCAGTAGTACCCGGACTCCAGCTGAGCAGTTCTTC
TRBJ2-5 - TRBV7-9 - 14 CASSLGRFQETQYF TGTGCCAGCAGCCTCGGACGGTTCCAAGAGACCCAGTACTTC
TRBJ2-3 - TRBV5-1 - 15 CASSRATRDTDTQYF TGCGCCAGCAGTCGGGCCACAAGGGACACAGATACGCAGTATTTT
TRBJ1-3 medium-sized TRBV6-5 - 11 CASSYGGTIYF TGTGCCAGCAGTTATGGCGGCACCATATATTTT
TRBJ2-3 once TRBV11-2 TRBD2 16 CASSSLAGGLTDTQYF TGTGCCAGCAGCTCACTAGCGGGAGGTTTAACAGATACGCAGTATTTT
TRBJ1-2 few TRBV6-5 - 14 CASSYSGHNYGYTF TGTGCCAGCAGTTACTCGGGACACAACTATGGCTACACCTTC
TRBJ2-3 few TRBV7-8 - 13 CASSLGRTDTQYF TGTGCCAGCAGCTTAGGGCGAACAGATACGCAGTATTTT
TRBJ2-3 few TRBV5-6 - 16 CASSLSGALFTDTQYF TGTGCCAGCAGCCTCTCTGGGGCGTTATTCACAGATACGCAGTATTTT
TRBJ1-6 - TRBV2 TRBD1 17 CASSEASGGAYNSPLHF TGTGCCAGCAGTGAAGCCTCAGGGGGGGCTTATAATTCACCCCTCCACTTT
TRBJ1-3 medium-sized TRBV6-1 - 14 CASSGHRSGNTIYF TGTGCCAGCAGTGGACACCGCTCTGGAAACACCATATATTTT
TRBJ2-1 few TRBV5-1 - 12 CASSLEATLQFF TGCGCCAGCAGCTTGGAAGCGACCCTACAGTTCTTC
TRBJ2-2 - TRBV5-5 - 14 CARPVGLNTGELLF TGTGCCAGACCTGTTGGGCTGAACACCGGGGAGCTGCTTTTT